Shown below are 6 T cell receptor beta chains from a single sample sequenced in a study of T cells in Graves' hyperthyroidism and ophthalmopathy. There were TCR beta CDR3 regions amplified from RNA transcripts. Primed by the HTBI set, a first-round RT-PCR was run on the TCR CDR3. TCRdb reanalysed the multiplex PCR reads using MiXCR and keeps one entry per CDR3 protein. This sample has approximately 100,000 distinct CDR3 sequences, with about 37% found just once. Specimen: peripheral blood or thyroid tissue (not recorded which). These receptors originate from a woman between 25 and 40 years old with Graves' hyperthyroidism.

This clonotype ranks as medium-sized (0.01 to 0.1%). V usage is TRBV2 and J usage is TRBJ1-2; 7 bases are shared with TRBD1. The trim removed 7 bases at V and 3 bases at J, leaving 11 bases unmatched. This CDR3 spans 15 amino acids. Germline V gene data show CDR1 as SNHLY and CDR2 as FYNNEI. The CDR3 region is CASTHGQARDYGYTF. CDR3 DNA sequence: TGTGCCAGCACTCATGGACAGGCAAGAGACTATGGCTACACCTTC.

In regard to this clonotype: This may stem from a read error, because a much larger clone lies one nucleotide away. This is likely a read error, given that the CDR3 carries no conserved phenylalanine or tryptophan at its end. V usage is TRBV6-6 and J usage is TRBJ1-1; 8 positions agree with TRBD1. The ends lost 5 bases at V and 0 bases at J; junction bases unmatched: 5. The CDR3 extends over 15 amino acids. Germline loops: CDR1 MNHNY, CDR2 SVGAGI (reference sequence). This chain's CDR3 is CASSPRTGLNTEAFL. The CDR3 nucleotides read TGTGCCAGCAGTCCGCGGACAGGGCTGAACACTGAAGCTTTCTTG.

This clonotype was counted ten times or more. This CDR3 reads CSATEGGYTGELFF. As DNA, the CDR3 is TGCAGTGCTACCGAGGGGGGGTACACCGGGGAGCTGTTTTTT. V is TRBV20-1 and J is TRBJ2-2; D might be TRBD2 (7 bases). This CDR3 has 14 residues. The V gene lost 4 bases and the J gene lost 3 bases, with 12 bases spanning the gap. Germline V gives CDR1 DFQATT, CDR2 SNEGSKA (reference sequence).

The rearrangement links TRBV19 to TRBJ2-7, with D tentatively TRBD2 (6 bases). The length of the CDR3 is 15 residues. From germline, CDR1 is LNHDA and CDR2 SQIVND (reference sequence). Trimming removed 6 bases at V and 3 bases at J, with 18 bases between. CDR3 residues: CASSQRLDSFYEQYF. CDR3 sequence (DNA): TGTGCCAGTAGCCAAAGACTAGACTCATTCTACGAGCAGTACTTC.

This clonotype showed up many times. This chain links TRBV6-5 with TRBJ1-3; a possible D gene is TRBD1 (6 bases). V was cut by 5 bases and J by 4 bases, with 15 bases left in between. The CDR3 has 15 amino acids. Germline CDR1 is MNHEY and CDR2 is SVGAGI. CDR3 loop: CASSPGQYGGNTIYF. DNA for the CDR3: TGTGCCAGCAGTCCCGGACAGTACGGCGGAAACACCATATATTTT.

J is TRBJ2-2 and V is TRBV7-9; D possibly uses TRBD1 or TRBD2 (5 bases each). This CDR3 is 14 amino acids long. The germline V gene encodes CDR1 SEHNR and CDR2 FQNEAQ (reference sequence). Trimming removed 8 bases at V and 7 bases at J, with 17 bases between. CDR3 sequence reads: CASSSGTSFGELFF. CDR3 nucleotide sequence: TGTGCCAGCTCATCCGGGACCTCATTCGGGGAGCTGTTTTTT.